This T cell receptor (beta chain) came from a study of T cell responses to AZD1222 COVID-19 vaccine. This table comes from immunoSEQ multiplex PCR, and its TCRdb copy is limited to in-frame clones, with some not included. The sample lists about 140,000 clones; approximately 93% were seen once. About this clone itself: Its antigen is not known.

In germline, CDR1 is SEHNR, CDR2 FQNEAQ (reference sequence). The CDR3 is 16 residues long. V gave up 3 bases and J gave up 4 bases, with 19 bases separating them. Study-level results: Unmutated variant regions reportedly attract nearly half of all spike-specific TCRs. Baseline testing showed seropositivity in only six or seven AZD1222 recipients.

The chain joins TRBV7-9 to TRBJ2-7; a weak D match, TRBD2 (6 bases). The sequence came from an adult in good health. Specimen: peripheral blood, collected on day 0 of MenACWY control vaccination. In DNA, the CDR3 is TGTGCCAGCAGCTTGGGGGAGACGGACTATCAATACGAGCAGTACTTC. Encoded protein: CASSLGETDYQYEQYF. Full variable domain (remainder filled in from reference TRBV7-9 and TRBJ2-7): DTGVSQNPRHKITKRGQNVTFRCDPISEHNRLYWYRQTLGQGPEFLTYFQNEAQLEKSRLLSDRFSAERPKGSFSTLEIQRTEQGDSAMYLCASSLGETDYQYEQYFGPGTRLTVT.